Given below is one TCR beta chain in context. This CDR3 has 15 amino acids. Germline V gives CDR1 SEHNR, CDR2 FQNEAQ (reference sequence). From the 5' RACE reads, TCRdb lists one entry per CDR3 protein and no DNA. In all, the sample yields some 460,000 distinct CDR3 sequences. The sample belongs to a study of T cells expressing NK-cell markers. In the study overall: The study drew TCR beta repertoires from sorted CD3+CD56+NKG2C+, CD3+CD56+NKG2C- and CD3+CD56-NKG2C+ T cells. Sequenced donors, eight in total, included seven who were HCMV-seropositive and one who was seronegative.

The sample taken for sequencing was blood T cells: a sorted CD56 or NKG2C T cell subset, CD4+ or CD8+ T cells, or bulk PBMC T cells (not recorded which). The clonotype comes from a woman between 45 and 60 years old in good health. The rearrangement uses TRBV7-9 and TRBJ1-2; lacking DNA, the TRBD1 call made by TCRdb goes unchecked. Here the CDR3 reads CASSATQGPLNGYTF.